A selection of T cell receptor beta chains follows, all from one sample in a study of shared clonotypes between healthy human individuals. TCRdb's table, derived via immunoSEQ multiplex PCR, lists solely in-frame clones and lacks some. The data hold 1,400,000 or so clones, with about 98.5% observed a single time. The sample taken for sequencing was naive CD4+ T cells sorted from blood. The receptors come from a man aged 25 to 45 in good health. Both conserved end residues are part of each CDR3. A D gene is named only where the DNA matches it firmly.

D: TRBD1
V: TRBV18
J: TRBJ2-2
DNA: TGTGCCAGCTCGCCCGGGACAGAGAACACCGGGGAGCTGTTTTTT
CDR3: CASSPGTENTGELFF

D: TRBD2
V: TRBV2
J: TRBJ2-7
DNA: TGTGCCACTAATAGCGGGTCGGCGGGCGAGCAGTACTTC
CDR3: CATNSGSAGEQYF

D: NA
V: TRBV7-9
J: TRBJ2-2
DNA: TGTGCCAGCAGCTTTGGGGACCATCCCACCGGGGAGCTGTTTTTT
CDR3: CASSFGDHPTGELFF

D: NA
V: TRBV27
J: TRBJ2-2
DNA: TGTGCCAGCAGTTTAAAAGGGGTAACCTCGGTAGTAACCACCGGGGAGCTGTTTTTT
CDR3: CASSLKGVTSVVTTGELFF

D: NA
V: TRBV16
J: TRBJ2-5
DNA: TGTGCCAGCAGCCAAGATAGGACCCAGTACTTC
CDR3: CASSQDRTQYF

D: NA
V: TRBV9
J: TRBJ2-1
DNA: TGTGCCAGCAGCGTCCAACCCGCCAACAATGAGCAGTTCTTC
CDR3: CASSVQPANNEQFF

D: TRBD2
V: TRBV9
J: TRBJ2-1
DNA: TGTGCCAGCAGCCCCCCGGGGTTGGTAGCGGGAGAAGCTGAGCAGTTCTTC
CDR3: CASSPPGLVAGEAEQFF

D: NA
V: TRBV7-6
J: TRBJ2-7
DNA: TGTGCCAGCAGCTTAGCGGAGGACGGATCCTACGAGCAGTACTTC
CDR3: CASSLAEDGSYEQYF

D: TRBD2
V: TRBV5-1
J: TRBJ2-7
DNA: TGCGCCAGCAGCTTGGATCTAGCGGCCGCCTACGAGCAGTACTTC
CDR3: CASSLDLAAAYEQYF

D: TRBD2
V: TRBV19
J: TRBJ2-2
DNA: TGTGCCAGTACCATGACTAGCGGATACGGGGAGCTGTTTTTT
CDR3: CASTMTSGYGELFF

D: NA
V: TRBV4-1
J: TRBJ1-1
DNA: TGCGCCAGCAGCCAACCTCCCAAAAAGAACACTGAAGCTTTCTTT
CDR3: CASSQPPKKNTEAFF

D: NA
V: TRBV28
J: TRBJ2-2
DNA: TGTGCCAGCACTCATGGGTGGAACACCGGGGAGCTGTTTTTT
CDR3: CASTHGWNTGELFF

D: NA
V: TRBV7-3
J: TRBJ2-3
DNA: TGTGCCAGCAGCCCCGGACTCGTGGGGTATACGCAGTATTTT
CDR3: CASSPGLVGYTQYF

D: TRBD1
V: TRBV18
J: TRBJ2-5
DNA: TGTGCCAGCTCACCACCGGACAGGGGGGTAGAGACCCAGTACTTC
CDR3: CASSPPDRGVETQYF

D: NA
V: TRBV7-6
J: TRBJ1-2
DNA: TGTGCCAGCAGCTTAGGTCATAACTATGGCTACACCTTC
CDR3: CASSLGHNYGYTF

D: NA
V: TRBV5-4
J: TRBJ2-1
DNA: TGTGCCAGCAGCGCCGGGTCTCCCGCGGGTCCCGGGGCCAATGAGCAGTTCTTC
CDR3: CASSAGSPAGPGANEQFF

D: NA
V: TRBV14
J: TRBJ1-2
DNA: TGTGCCAGCAGCCAAGTGGACAGCAATGGCTACACCTTC
CDR3: CASSQVDSNGYTF

D: NA
V: TRBV27
J: TRBJ1-1
DNA: TGTGCCAGCAGTTCCCCACAGGGTATGACTGAAGCTTTCTTT
CDR3: CASSSPQGMTEAFF

D: NA
V: TRBV19
J: TRBJ2-5
DNA: TGTGCCAGTAGTTCTCTGGGCGGGCGGGTAGAGACCCAGTACTTC
CDR3: CASSSLGGRVETQYF

D: TRBD1
V: TRBV6-1
J: TRBJ2-7
DNA: TGTGCCAGCAGTCAGACAGGGGGGTCCTACGAGCAGTACTTC
CDR3: CASSQTGGSYEQYF

D: NA
V: TRBV5-4
J: TRBJ2-1
DNA: TGTGCCAGCAGCTTGGACCAAAGCTCCTACAATGAGCAGTTCTTC
CDR3: CASSLDQSSYNEQFF

D: NA
V: TRBV4-3
J: TRBJ2-2
DNA: TGCGCCAGCAGCCAAGCTCTCGTTGGGACCGGGGAGCTGTTTTTT
CDR3: CASSQALVGTGELFF

D: TRBD2
V: TRBV11-2
J: TRBJ2-7
DNA: TGTGCCAGCAGCTCTTACAGGACTAGAAACGAGCAGTACTTC
CDR3: CASSSYRTRNEQYF

D: TRBD2
V: TRBV4-1
J: TRBJ2-5
DNA: TGCGCCAGCAGCCAAACCGGGACTAGCGGGAGGAAGGAGACCCAGTACTTC
CDR3: CASSQTGTSGRKETQYF

D: NA
V: TRBV4-1
J: TRBJ1-1
DNA: TGCGCCAGCAGCCTCCGGACTACAGCCTCCACTGAAGCTTTCTTT
CDR3: CASSLRTTASTEAFF

D: NA
V: TRBV10-1
J: TRBJ1-5
DNA: TGCGCCAGCAGCGAATACAGGACCCTGGAAGGTCAGCCCCAGCATTTT
CDR3: CASSEYRTLEGQPQHF

D: TRBD2
V: TRBV27
J: TRBJ2-3
DNA: TGTGCCAGCAGTACGACTAGCGGCGTGGGCACAGATACGCAGTATTTT
CDR3: CASSTTSGVGTDTQYF

D: TRBD2
V: TRBV18
J: TRBJ2-3
DNA: TGTGCCAGCTCACCCCAAAGATCCGGGACTAGCGGGATAGGCACAGATACGCAGTATTTT
CDR3: CASSPQRSGTSGIGTDTQYF

D: NA
V: TRBV2
J: TRBJ2-3
DNA: TGTGCCAGCAGTCCGGGGGGCACAGATACGCAGTATTTT
CDR3: CASSPGGTDTQYF

D: NA
V: TRBV7-8
J: TRBJ2-5
DNA: TGTGCCAGCAGCTTAGATCTGGGGCGAGAGACCCAGTACTTC
CDR3: CASSLDLGRETQYF